Below are 7 T cell receptor beta chains sequenced from a single sample in a study of control samples from healthy donors and cancer patients. Measured with immunoSEQ multiplex PCR; TCRdb has only the in-frame clones, and not every one. The data show roughly 86,000 clones, 91% seen once. The material sequenced was blood. Every receptor here comes from a man aged 25 to 45 in good health.

The rearrangement joins TRBV7-2 to TRBJ2-7; no clear D. The V gene's germline CDR1 is SGHTA and CDR2 FQGNSA. CDR3 length: 14 residues. V was trimmed by 3 bases and J by 1 base, leaving 10 bases between them. CDR3 in DNA: TGTGCCAGCAGCTTGGGTCAGGCTTCCTACGAGCAGTACTTC. It translates to CASSLGQASYEQYF. The whole variable domain, filled in from reference TRBV7-2 and TRBJ2-7, reads GAGVSQSPSNKVTEKGKDVELRCDPISGHTALYWYRQSLGQGLEFLIYFQGNSAPDKSGLPSDRFSAERTGGSVSTLTIQRTQQEDSAVYLCASSLGQASYEQYFGPGTRLTVT.

The gene calls are TRBV29-1 and TRBJ1-4; D gene uncertain. V lost 7 bases to trimming and J lost 4 bases, with 16 bases between them. Germline assignment: CDR1 SQVTM and CDR2 ANQGSEA. The CDR3 has 14 amino acids. The CDR3 DNA sequence: TGCAGCGGCCGGAGCGCAGGCTTTAATGAAAAACTGTTTTTT. Its protein is CSGRSAGFNEKLFF.

The V gene is TRBV4-1, the J gene TRBJ2-1; perhaps TRBD2 as D (5 bases). The CDR3 is made up of 17 amino acids. Between the trimmed V and J ends, which lost 1 base and 0 bases, there was a span of 13 bases. Germline V gene sequence: CDR1 MGHRA, CDR2 YSYEKL. Written as DNA, the CDR3 is TGCGCCAGCAGCCAAGGAAACGGGAAATCCTCCTACAATGAGCAGTTCTTC. This translates into CASSQGNGKSSYNEQFF.

V and J are TRBV13 and TRBJ1-2, with 7 bases aligning to TRBD1. V was pared by 2 bases and J by 8 bases, with 2 bases of the junction left unmatched. CDR1 PRHDT and CDR2 FYEKMQ come from the germline V gene (reference sequence). The CDR3 is made up of 12 amino acids. The CDR3 DNA follows: TGTGCCAGCAGCTTAACAGGGGAAGGCTACACCTTC. As protein: CASSLTGEGYTF.

This chain links TRBV19 with TRBJ1-5; D may be TRBD1 (6 bases). CDR1 and CDR2 from the germline V gene are LNHDA and SQIVND (reference sequence). The CDR3 is made up of 14 amino acids. V was trimmed by 1 base and J by 2 bases, leaving 6 bases between them. The CDR3 region is CASSIAGGNQPQHF. CDR3 in DNA: TGTGCCAGTAGTATAGCAGGGGGCAATCAGCCCCAGCATTTT.

The chain has TRBV3-1 (or the pseudogene TRBV3-2) and TRBJ1-2; possibly TRBD1 for D (5 bases). The CDR3 totals 12 residues. The V and J ends lost 5 bases and 4 bases respectively, with 8 bases between them. Per germline, CDR1 LGHDT and CDR2 YNNKEL (reference sequence). The CDR3 DNA is TGTGCCAGCAGCTTGGGACCCTATGGCTACACCTTC. This encodes CASSLGPYGYTF.

The V gene is TRBV5-1, the J gene TRBJ2-3; D unresolved. Trimming removed 6 bases at V and 1 base at J, with 12 bases between. The CDR3 totals 14 residues. Germline V gene lookup returns CDR1 SGHRS and CDR2 YFSETQ. DNA for the CDR3: TGCGCCAGCATACCCTCCCCCGGCACAGATACGCAGTATTTT. This sequence encodes CASIPSPGTDTQYF.